The rows below give T cell receptor beta chains drawn from one sample of a study of blood T cells in healthy people across ages. TCRdb re-derived calls from the 5' RACE reads in MiXCR, one entry per CDR3 protein. This sample has 550,000 to 750,000 distinct CDR3 sequences, with approximately 21% found just once. Sequencing was done on a sample of blood. These receptors originate from a man in his 70s in good health. Both conserved end residues are part of each CDR3. A D gene is named only where the DNA matches it firmly. Where a row states a size, it is once, few, many or the class of an expanded clone; other rows omit it.

j_gene | d_gene | v_gene | abundance | CDR3aa
TRBJ2-1 | TRBD2 | TRBV7-2 | . | CASLKSGRAYNEQFF
TRBJ2-6 | TRBD1 | TRBV9 | . | CASRAGGESGANVLTF
TRBJ2-5 | TRBD2 | TRBV7-6 | few | CASSLRVAGGVGGGHQETQYF
TRBJ2-7 | . | TRBV6-2/TRBV6-3 | few | CASSYRGGPYEQYF
TRBJ2-7 | TRBD1 | TRBV29-1 | . | CSVVRPTGVSYEQYF
TRBJ2-1 | . | TRBV29-1 | . | CSVLRTAYNEQFF
TRBJ1-4 | . | TRBV5-1 | . | CASSFSTMGLKEKLFF
TRBJ2-5 | . | TRBV19 | . | CASSIGTVAGETQYF
TRBJ1-1 | . | TRBV11-1 | few | CASSGGTVKGTEAFF
TRBJ1-1 | . | TRBV10-3 | few | CATLGSAGEREAFF
TRBJ1-1 | . | TRBV20-1 | . | CSARDVRGPQRGAFF
TRBJ2-2 | TRBD1 | TRBV5-1 | . | CASSSGTGYTGELFF
TRBJ2-7 | . | TRBV2 | many | CASTDAGTDYEQYF
TRBJ1-3 | . | TRBV7-9 | . | CAAGPLSGNTIYF
TRBJ2-3 | . | TRBV2 | . | CASSESFTDTQYF
TRBJ1-2 | TRBD1 | TRBV7-3 | . | CASSLTGFLGYTF
TRBJ1-4 | . | TRBV5-1 | few | CASSQESAGVGEKLFF
TRBJ2-1 | TRBD2 | TRBV7-3 | . | CASSLIPASGGDEQFF
TRBJ1-1 | . | TRBV3-1 | . | CASSRQGWGMNTEAFF
TRBJ2-1 | TRBD2 | TRBV28 | few | CASTGGAGNEQFF
TRBJ2-1 | . | TRBV4-3 | . | CASSQDSAGPYQFF
TRBJ2-6 | . | TRBV6-2/TRBV6-3 | few | CASSYLQIYSGANVLTF
TRBJ1-5 | . | TRBV7-2 | few | CASMAVNQPQHF
TRBJ2-3 | TRBD2 | TRBV20-1 | few | CSYEYRERERTDTQYF
TRBJ2-3 | TRBD2 | TRBV20-1 | few | CSAREGTSGRAGTQYF
TRBJ1-2 | TRBD1 | TRBV10-3 | many | CAISESNRQGSYTF
TRBJ2-4 | TRBD1 | TRBV28 | . | CASSLVRGRPIQYF
TRBJ2-5 | . | TRBV28 | few | CASSDFAGPQETQYF
TRBJ2-1 | . | TRBV3-1 | few | CASSQDERVEGDEQFF
TRBJ1-2 | . | TRBV19 | few | CASTSLDYGYTF
TRBJ1-1 | . | TRBV5-1 | few | CASSHGRVDTEAFF
TRBJ1-2 | . | TRBV4-1 | . | CASSQDGGGGYTF
. | . | TRBV14 | . | CASSQRRGGAYNEQFF
TRBJ2-5 | . | TRBV7-3 | many | CASSSPRIKETQYF
TRBJ2-7 | . | TRBV28 | . | CASRELQGGLYEQYF
TRBJ1-1 | TRBD1 | TRBV20-1 | . | CSARAMDRGNTEAFF
TRBJ2-7 | . | TRBV4-1 | few | CASSQDRFSGLTYEQYF
TRBJ2-5 | TRBD2 | TRBV6-6 | many | CASSYSGRETQYF
TRBJ2-5 | TRBD1 | TRBV7-2 | . | CASSLIGQGAETQYF
TRBJ2-5 | . | TRBV20-1 | few | CSASGLRQGQETQYF
TRBJ1-2 | . | TRBV7-3 | . | CASSSTGYGYIF
TRBJ2-3 | . | TRBV20-1 | . | CSAREPERRTDTQYF
TRBJ2-1 | . | TRBV18 | few | CASSPNIDNEQFF